Here is one T cell receptor (beta chain) with its context. Antigen: not known. The primer mix had 60 Vbeta and 13 Jbeta primers. The table came from immunoSEQ multiplex PCR; TCRdb's copy has only in-frame clones and leaves some out. The sample has about 130,000 clones; 77% are singletons. The CDR3 runs to 15 residues. The germline CDR1 and CDR2 sequences are SGHDN and FVKESK. V shed 1 base, J shed 5 bases, and the junction held 2 bases outside the gene matches. The sample is drawn from a study of cytomegalovirus exposure and HLA in healthy donors. Overall study: Among about 380 genotyped donors, about 85% fell in the Caucasian-associated ancestry cluster. Study conclusions and caveats: Several top significant clusters appeared, in a later analysis, to be linked to common viral pathogens. From TCR beta sequences, most subjects' HLA-A and HLA-B alleles were reportedly predicted accurately.

J is TRBJ1-6 and V is TRBV14, with 7 bases that match TRBD1. Sequenced: PBMCs. The origin of this receptor is a male donor in good health and CMV-seropositive. The CDR3 DNA follows: TGTGCCAGCAGCCAAGTGACAGGGAATAATTCACCCCTCCACTTT. Protein: CASSQVTGNNSPLHF.